The sequence of this T cell receptor (beta chain) was determined in a study of post-analysis software for immune sequencing data. Looking at the study overall: Relapsing-remitting, secondary progressive and progressive-relapsing multiple sclerosis courses were included.

Presence of unique molecular identifiers characterized the TCR beta cDNA libraries. Input of roughly 0.95 to 10 million T cells yielded a few hundred thousand cDNA molecules. TCRdb recomputed calls from the PCR reads with MiXCR, one row per CDR3 protein. The sample lists about 770,000 distinct CDR3 sequences, under 60% occurring once. Trimming shortened V by 6 bases and J by 9 bases, and 12 bases separated the two germline ends. The V gene's germline CDR1 is MDHEN and CDR2 SYDVKM. The CDR3 runs to 12 residues. Study-level findings and limits: Significantly lower normalized Chao1 diversity was seen in multiple sclerosis patients than in controls. Controls had lower frequencies than patients of 4 or 5 TRBV segments, which included TRBV5-6, TRBV5-1 and TRBV20-1.

Of note for this clonotype: Its antigen remains unidentified.

The material sequenced was blood. J is TRBJ2-1 and V is TRBV28, with no clear D. The origin of this receptor is a girl between 5 and 17 years old with multiple sclerosis. The CDR3 DNA follows: TGTGCCAGCAGCCGTGCCCCGGCTGAGCAGTTCTTC. Translated: CASSRAPAEQFF.